These 22 T cell receptor beta chains share one sample of origin, sequenced in a study of blood T cell repertoires in COVID-19. Here immunoSEQ multiplex PCR was the method, and the copy in TCRdb shows in-frame clones only, minus some. The sample lists roughly 170,000 clones, around nine tenths occurring once. The sample was peripheral blood. The receptors were gathered from a man in his forties with active or convalescent COVID-19.

J is TRBJ2-3 and V is TRBV28; tentative D call: TRBD2 (6 bases). V was cut by 6 bases and J by 2 bases, with 18 bases left in between. The CDR3 covers 16 residues. The germline gives CDR1 MDHEN, CDR2 SYDVKM. CDR3 nucleotides: TGTGCCAGCAGCCAGCCGCCGGGGGTCAACACAGATACGCAGTATTTT. Translated, it gives CASSQPPGVNTDTQYF.

The chain employs TRBV11-2 and TRBJ2-5, with a possible D match to TRBD2 (5 bases). The CDR3 runs to 14 residues. Trimming removed 5 bases from V and 5 bases from J, with 15 bases in between. Germline CDR1 is SGHAT and CDR2 is FQNNGV. CDR3 nucleotide sequence: TGTGCCAGCAGCCCCCCCCGGGGTTGGGAGACCCAGTACTTC. Translation: CASSPPRGWETQYF.

V gene TRBV20-1 combines with J gene TRBJ1-2; no firm D call. The V end was cut by 6 bases, the J end by 8 bases, with 13 bases between. The CDR3 contains 11 residues. Germline V gene data show CDR1 as DFQATT and CDR2 as SNEGSKA (reference sequence). CDR3 bases: TGCAGTGCGGATACAGTAAGCGGCTACACCTTC. Translation gives CSADTVSGYTF.

In DNA, the CDR3 is TGTGCCAGCAGCTTAGGGCCGAGGGGGCAGAATGGCTACACCTTC. This translates into CASSLGPRGQNGYTF. The chain is built from TRBV7-8 and TRBJ1-2, with 7 nucleotides matching TRBD1. The CDR3 consists of 15 residues. Germline values: CDR1 SGHVS, CDR2 FQNEAQ. Trimming took 1 base from V and 6 from J; bases not matched to a gene: 8.

The DNA for the CDR3 is TGTGCCATCTATCCCGGGGAGCTGTTTTTT. Its protein is CAIYPGELFF. The rearrangement links TRBV2 to TRBJ2-2; D uncertain. CDR3 size: 10 residues. The germline V gene has CDR1 SNHLY and CDR2 FYNNEI. Trimming stripped 10 bases from V and 6 bases from J, with 6 bases between.

The chain has TRBV27 and TRBJ1-1; 7 bases map to TRBD1. J was trimmed by 8 bases and V by 3 bases; bases with no gene match: 6. The V gene's germline CDR1 is MNHEY and CDR2 SMNVEV (reference sequence). CDR3 length equals 13 residues. CDR3: CASSFRDSTEAFF. In DNA, the CDR3 is TGTGCCAGCAGTTTCAGGGACAGCACAGAAGCTTTCTTT.

The CDR3 is CASSLARGDYTF. The CDR3 coding sequence is TGCGCCAGCAGCTTGGCGCGGGGGGACTACACCTTC. The chain is built from TRBV5-1 and TRBJ1-2; TRBD1 might be the D (5 bases). CDR1 is SGHRS and CDR2 is YFSETQ in the germline V gene. The V gene lost 0 bases and the J gene lost 10 bases, with 10 bases spanning the gap. The CDR3 has 12 residues.

This clone has just one count. The chain employs TRBV5-1 and TRBJ2-2; D remains unclear. The V end lost 4 bases, the J end lost 0 bases, and 10 bases lay between the germline ends. CDR1 SGHRS and CDR2 YFSETQ come from the germline V gene. CDR3 size: 15 residues. This CDR3 is CASSPTTTNTGELFF. CDR3 sequence (DNA): TGCGCCAGCAGCCCGACAACGACGAACACCGGGGAGCTGTTTTTT.

This clone was recorded only once. The chain uses TRBV1 and TRBJ1-5; TRBD1, the table's D call, was not compared with the DNA. TRBV1 is classified as a pseudogene. There are 15 residues in the CDR3. As DNA, the CDR3 is TGCACCAGCAGCCAGGAACAGGGGAACCATCAGCCCCAGCATTTT. It specifies CTSSQEQGNHQPQHF.

The chain carries TRBV4-2 and TRBJ2-1, with 10 bases fitting TRBD2. The ends lost 5 bases at V and 9 bases at J; junction bases unmatched: 13. The CDR3 has 16 residues. CDR1 is LGHNA and CDR2 is YNFKEQ in the germline V gene. DNA for the CDR3: TGTGCCAGCAGCAACCTGATCAGCGGGGGGGCTGGTGAGCAGTTCTTC. It yields the protein CASSNLISGGAGEQFF.

The CDR3 protein is CASSFVDRNTEAFF. The CDR3 DNA is TGTGCCAGCAGTTTCGTGGACAGGAACACTGAAGCTTTCTTT. The chain carries TRBV28 and TRBJ1-1; weak D call: TRBD1 (6 bases). Trimming removed 3 bases at V and 1 base at J, with 9 bases between. From germline, CDR1 is MDHEN and CDR2 SYDVKM. The CDR3 runs 14 residues.

This chain joins TRBV13 and TRBJ2-3; the D gene is possibly TRBD2 (6 bases). Trimming took 5 bases from V and 2 from J, leaving 11 bases between them. The CDR3 is 14 amino acids. The germline CDR1 and CDR2 sequences are PRHDT and FYEKMQ (reference sequence). This CDR3 reads CASSHKRVTDTQYF. CDR3 bases: TGTGCCAGCAGCCACAAGCGGGTCACAGATACGCAGTATTTT.

V usage is TRBV7-2 and J usage is TRBJ2-4; 11 positions match TRBD1. CDR1 and CDR2 from the germline V gene are SGHTA and FQGNSA. The V and J ends lost 5 bases and 6 bases, in that order; junction bases with no gene match: 3. CDR3 length: 14 residues. The CDR3 loop is CASSPDRGLNIQYF. The CDR3 coding sequence is TGTGCCAGCAGCCCGGACAGGGGGCTAAACATTCAGTACTTC.

This rearrangement joins TRBV6-1 to TRBJ1-1; D is ambiguous. This CDR3 region has 13 residues. CDR1 MNHNS and CDR2 SASEGT come from the germline V gene. V was pared by 3 bases and J by 4 bases, with 9 bases between. CDR3 in DNA: TGTGCCAGCAGTGAGGACTGGAGCACTGAAGCTTTCTTT. As protein: CASSEDWSTEAFF.

The chain couples TRBV10-3 to TRBJ1-2, with 8 positions matching TRBD1. CDR3 length: 16 amino acids. Per germline, CDR1 ENHRY and CDR2 SYGVKD. After removal of 3 bases from V and 3 bases from J, the junction contained 9 bases not matched to a gene. In nucleotides, the CDR3 is TGTGCCATCAGTGAAACCGGGACAGGAGATTACTATGGCTACACCTTC. This translates into CAISETGTGDYYGYTF.

The chain combines TRBV30 with TRBJ1-5; TRBD1 matches at 7 bases. J was trimmed by 6 bases and V by 1 base; bases with no gene match: 6. Germline V CDR1 and CDR2: GTSNPN, SVGIG (reference sequence). This CDR3 has 14 residues. CDR3 DNA sequence: TGTGCCTGGAGTGCAATCGCAGGGGGTCAGCCCCAGCATTTT. Encoded protein: CAWSAIAGGQPQHF.

This sequence joins TRBV7-9 and TRBJ2-3; D might be TRBD2 (5 bases). CDR1 is SEHNR, CDR2 FQNEAQ, per germline (reference sequence). V was clipped by 2 bases and J by 2 bases, with 14 bases between them. CDR3 size: 16 residues. The CDR3 protein is CASSLSLALFTDTQYF. The CDR3 coding sequence is TGTGCCAGCAGCTTAAGTCTAGCCTTATTCACAGATACGCAGTATTTT.

The J gene is TRBJ2-1, the V gene TRBV13; possibly TRBD2 for D (7 bases). The CDR3 is 14 amino acids. Germline V gene lookup returns CDR1 PRHDT and CDR2 FYEKMQ (reference sequence). V was pared by 7 bases and J by 4 bases, with 14 bases between. CDR3 protein: CASTPGGRYNEQFF. In nucleotides, the CDR3 is TGTGCCAGCACCCCGGGGGGCAGGTACAATGAGCAGTTCTTC.

This chain connects TRBV6-5 to TRBJ1-3; D call uncertain. V was pared by 3 bases and J by 2 bases, with 8 bases between. Germline assignment: CDR1 MNHEY and CDR2 SVGAGI. This CDR3 comprises 14 residues. CDR3 sequence reads: CASSYSEAGNTIYF. The CDR3 nucleotides read TGTGCCAGCAGTTATTCTGAGGCTGGAAACACCATATATTTT.

The chain has TRBV5-1 and TRBJ1-5; D might be TRBD1 (6 bases). The CDR3 sequence is 14 residues long. Trimming shortened V by 2 bases and J by 5 bases, and 11 bases separated the two germline ends. Germline V lookup: CDR1 SGHRS, CDR2 YFSETQ. The CDR3 protein is CASSFGTLDQPQHF. DNA for the CDR3: TGCGCCAGCAGCTTCGGGACACTTGATCAGCCCCAGCATTTT.

This chain uses TRBV18 with TRBJ2-2, with D unresolved. Deletions cut 3 bases from V and 2 bases from J, with 13 bases between. Germline V gene data show CDR1 as KGHSH and CDR2 as LQKENI. CDR3 length: 16 residues. The CDR3 protein is CASSPQEQLNTGELFF. The CDR3 nucleotides read TGTGCCAGCTCACCGCAGGAACAGCTTAACACCGGGGAGCTGTTTTTT.

This chain links TRBV9 with TRBJ1-4; weak D call: TRBD1 (5 bases). Germline loops: CDR1 SGDLS, CDR2 YYNGEE. With 0 bases removed from V and 5 bases from J, the gap between germline ends came to 17 bases. CDR3 length equals 17 residues. The CDR3 coding sequence is TGTGCCAGCAGCGTAGAGGTAGGGGTATTCGGGAATGAAAAACTGTTTTTT. It translates to CASSVEVGVFGNEKLFF.